This TCR beta chain was identified in a study of T cell repertoires in cytomegalovirus infection. One entry per CDR3 protein, called by TCRdb with MiXCR from the reads. The table has hundreds of thousands of distinct CDR3 sequences, around 35% seen once; the top ten hold roughly 20%. The CDR3 has 16 amino acids. Germline V gene data show CDR1 as SGHRS and CDR2 as YFSETQ. The V segment lost 2 bases and the J segment 7 bases; nucleotides outside the gene matches: 8. Note on this clonotype: The target antigen is unknown.

This sequence joins TRBV5-1 and TRBJ2-7; 14 positions agree with TRBD2. This TCR derives from a human donor in good health (CMV status not recorded). Some clones in this sample may be carry-over from other donors' samples. The sample here was cultured PBMCs, taken from culture after CMV antigen stimulation. Written as DNA, the CDR3 is TGCGCCAGCAGCTTCCCAGGGACTAGCGGGAGCGGTGAGCAGTACTTC. Amino acids: CASSFPGTSGSGEQYF.